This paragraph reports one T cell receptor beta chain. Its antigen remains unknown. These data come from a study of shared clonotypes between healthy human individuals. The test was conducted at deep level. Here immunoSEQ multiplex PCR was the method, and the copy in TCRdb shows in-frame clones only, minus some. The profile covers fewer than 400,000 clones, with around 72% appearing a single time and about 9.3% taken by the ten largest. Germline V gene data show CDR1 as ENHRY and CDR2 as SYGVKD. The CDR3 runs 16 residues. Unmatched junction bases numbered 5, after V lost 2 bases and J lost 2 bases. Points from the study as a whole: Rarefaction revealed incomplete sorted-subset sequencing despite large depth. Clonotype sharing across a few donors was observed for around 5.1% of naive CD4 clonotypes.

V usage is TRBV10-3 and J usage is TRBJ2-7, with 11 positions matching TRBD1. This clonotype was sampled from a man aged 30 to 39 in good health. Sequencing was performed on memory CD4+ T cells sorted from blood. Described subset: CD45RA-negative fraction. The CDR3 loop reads CAISEAGTGGPYEQYF. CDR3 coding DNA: TGTGCCATCAGTGAGGCCGGGACAGGGGGACCCTACGAGCAGTACTTC.